A selection of T cell receptor beta chains follows, all from one sample in a study of beta chain features in type 1 diabetes. Profiling relied on immunoSEQ multiplex PCR, and the TCRdb table lists in-frame clones only, not all of them. The table lists 350,000 to 450,000 clones, over 13% of them singletons, with roughly 0.017% in the top ten. The sample comprised naive CD4+ T cells from blood. These receptors came from a young woman in good health. Each CDR3 is given with its conserved first and last residue. The D gene is left open where the match is weak. The size entry is marked missing in some rows and otherwise reads once, few, many or a size class.

j_gene	abundance	d_gene	v_gene	CDR3nt	CDR3aa
TRBJ2-1	few	.	TRBV7-9	TGTGCCAGCAGCGTTTATTCAGTCCTCGGGACCTACAATGAGCAGTTCTTC	CASSVYSVLGTYNEQFF
TRBJ1-5	few	TRBD1	TRBV7-9	TGTGCCAGCAGCCCATTGGACAGGGGCTATAGCAATCAGCCCCAGCATTTT	CASSPLDRGYSNQPQHF
TRBJ1-2	.	.	TRBV5-1	TGCGCCAGCAGCTTATTTCAGGAACGAAACTATGGCTACACCTTC	CASSLFQERNYGYTF
TRBJ1-3	.	.	TRBV4-2	TGTGCCAGCAGCCAAGATTACGGGGTTTCAGGAAACACCATATATTTT	CASSQDYGVSGNTIYF
TRBJ2-3	few	TRBD2	TRBV5-4	TGTGCCAGCAGCCCCTACCCCCTACTAGCGGGGGGAACAGATACGCAGTATTTT	CASSPYPLLAGGTDTQYF
TRBJ2-1	.	TRBD2	TRBV5-1	TGCGCCAGCAGCAAGTTAGCGGGATCCTCCTACAATGAGCAGTTCTTC	CASSKLAGSSYNEQFF
TRBJ2-2	.	.	TRBV15	TGTGCCACCAGCAGAGATGTAGCGGTGAACACCGGGGAGCTGTTTTTT	CATSRDVAVNTGELFF
TRBJ2-5	few	.	TRBV11-2	TGTGCCTCCCGTCGGGGTGAAGAGACCCAGTACTTC	CASRRGEETQYF
TRBJ1-1	few	TRBD1	TRBV2	TGTGCCAGCAGCACACAGGGGTTGAACACTGAAGCTTTCTTT	CASSTQGLNTEAFF
TRBJ2-4	.	TRBD2	TRBV28	TGTGCCAGCAGCGGGGGGGGCCAAGGGTACATTCAGTACTTC	CASSGGGQGYIQYF
TRBJ2-5	.	TRBD2	TRBV14	TGTGCCAGCAGCCAACAGGGACTAGCGTCGGAGACCCAGTACTTC	CASSQQGLASETQYF
TRBJ2-3	few	TRBD2	TRBV7-2	TGTGCCAGCAGCCAAGCCAGGACTAGCGGGAACACAGATACGCAGTATTTT	CASSQARTSGNTDTQYF
TRBJ2-5	few	TRBD2	TRBV5-1	TGCGCCAGCAGCCCTCGGGCGGGAGTTTTCAGTCTAGATGAGACCCAGTACTTC	CASSPRAGVFSLDETQYF
TRBJ2-5	.	.	TRBV4-1	TGCGCCAGCAGCCCGATTGGGGGCGGCGGGAGCGGACAAGAGACCCAGTACTTC	CASSPIGGGGSGQETQYF
TRBJ1-1	.	.	TRBV4-3	TGCGCCAGCAGCCAAGTTAGGCGGCACACTGAAGCTTTCTTT	CASSQVRRHTEAFF
TRBJ1-4	.	.	TRBV5-4	TGTGCCAGCAGCTTCGACCAGGGTAGACGGGAAAAACTGTTTTTT	CASSFDQGRREKLFF
TRBJ2-2	.	.	TRBV29-1	TGCAGCCCTGGAAACAGGGATCTGGCCACCGGGGAGCTGTTTTTT	CSPGNRDLATGELFF
TRBJ2-3	few	.	TRBV28	TGTGCCTCCCTGGTAGGGGGCACAGATACGCAGTATTTT	CASLVGGTDTQYF
TRBJ2-1	few	TRBD1	TRBV28	TGTGCCAGCAGCCTGGGACAGCAATACAATGAGCAGTTCTTC	CASSLGQQYNEQFF
TRBJ2-3	.	.	TRBV11-2	TGTGCCAGCAGTCTTTTATACAGCACGCAGTATTTT	CASSLLYSTQYF